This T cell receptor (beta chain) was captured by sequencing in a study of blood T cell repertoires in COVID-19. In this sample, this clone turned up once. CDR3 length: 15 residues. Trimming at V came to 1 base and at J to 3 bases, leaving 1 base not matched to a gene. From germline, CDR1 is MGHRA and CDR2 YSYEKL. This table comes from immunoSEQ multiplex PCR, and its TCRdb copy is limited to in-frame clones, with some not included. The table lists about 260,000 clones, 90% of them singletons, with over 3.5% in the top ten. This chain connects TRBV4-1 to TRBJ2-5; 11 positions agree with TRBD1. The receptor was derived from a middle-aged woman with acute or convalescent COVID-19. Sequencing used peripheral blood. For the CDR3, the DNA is TGCGCCAGCAGCCAAGCGGGACAGGGGGAAGAGACCCAGTACTTC. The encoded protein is CASSQAGQGEETQYF.